The sequence of this T cell receptor (beta chain) was determined in a study of post-analysis software for immune sequencing data. Study-level background: Recorded subtypes: relapsing-remitting, secondary progressive, progressive-relapsing; some patients unannotated. Study-wide results and caveats: Compared with controls, patients had more of about 5 TRBV segments, including TRBV5-6, TRBV5-1 and TRBV20-1. There was significantly lower normalized Chao1 diversity in multiple sclerosis patients than in controls.

The CDR3 is 12 residues long. Trimming cost V 4 bases and J 0 bases, with 7 bases left between them. Germline values: CDR1 SQVTM, CDR2 ANQGSEA. Comments on this clonotype: Its specificity is unknown.

Built from TCR beta cDNA, the libraries had unique molecular identifiers in them. Roughly 450,000 cDNA molecules came from approximately 1 to 10 million T cells. A single record per CDR3 protein comes from TCRdb applying MiXCR to the PCR reads. The sample holds approximately 570,000 distinct CDR3 sequences, 44% seen once. The sequencing sample was made of blood. This rearrangement joins TRBV29-1 to TRBJ2-7; D not certain. The TCR sequence derives from a girl between 5 and 17 years old with multiple sclerosis. CDR3 nucleotide sequence: TGCAGCGTTGCGGCGAGCTCCTACGAGCAGTACTTC. It codes for CSVAASSYEQYF.